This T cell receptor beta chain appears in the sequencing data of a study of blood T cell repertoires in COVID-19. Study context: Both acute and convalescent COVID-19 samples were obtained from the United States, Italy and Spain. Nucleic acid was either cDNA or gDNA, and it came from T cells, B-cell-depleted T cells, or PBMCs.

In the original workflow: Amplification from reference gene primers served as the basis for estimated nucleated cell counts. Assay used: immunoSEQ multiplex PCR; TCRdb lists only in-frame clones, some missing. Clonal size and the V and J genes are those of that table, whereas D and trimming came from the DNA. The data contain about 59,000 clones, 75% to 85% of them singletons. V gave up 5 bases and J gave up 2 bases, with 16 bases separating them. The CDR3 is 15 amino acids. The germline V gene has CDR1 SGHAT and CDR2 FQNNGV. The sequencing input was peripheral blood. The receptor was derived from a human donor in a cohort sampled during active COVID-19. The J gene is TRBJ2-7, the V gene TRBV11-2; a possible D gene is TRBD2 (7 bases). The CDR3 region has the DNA TGTGCCAGCAGCCTTGGGGAGGGGACAACCTACGAGCAGTACTTC. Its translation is CASSLGEGTTYEQYF.